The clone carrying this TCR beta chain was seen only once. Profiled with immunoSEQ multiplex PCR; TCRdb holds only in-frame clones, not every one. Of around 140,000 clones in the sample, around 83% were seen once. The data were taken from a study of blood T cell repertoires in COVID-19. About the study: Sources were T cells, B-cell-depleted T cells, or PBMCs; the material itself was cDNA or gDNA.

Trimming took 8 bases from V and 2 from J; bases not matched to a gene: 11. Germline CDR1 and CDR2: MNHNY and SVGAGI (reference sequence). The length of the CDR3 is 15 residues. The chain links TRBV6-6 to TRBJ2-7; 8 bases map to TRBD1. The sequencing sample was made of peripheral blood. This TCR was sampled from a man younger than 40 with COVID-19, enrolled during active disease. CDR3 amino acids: CASGKDRGVAYEQYF. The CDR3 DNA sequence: TGTGCCAGCGGGAAAGACAGGGGAGTAGCCTACGAGCAGTACTTC.